This T cell receptor beta chain was sequenced during a study of control samples from healthy donors and cancer patients. Repertoires were generated with immunoSEQ multiplex PCR, while TCRdb's copy carries only in-frame clones and drops some. The sample has around 90,000 clones; around nine tenths are singletons. CDR3 size: 16 residues. Germline V gene data show CDR1 as SGHTA and CDR2 as FQGNSA. V lost 5 bases to trimming and J lost 2 bases, with 18 bases between them. This sequence was found in a man aged 25-45 years in good health. The sequenced sample was blood. The chain is built from TRBV7-2 and TRBJ1-1, with TRBD1 as a possible D gene (6 bases). In DNA form, the CDR3 reads TGTGCCAGCAGCGTCTCGGGGGGCCGTAGAAACACTGAAGCTTTCTTT. Protein: CASSVSGGRRNTEAFF.